This TCR beta chain derives from a study of shared clonotypes between healthy human individuals. The V gene's germline CDR1 is KGHSH and CDR2 LQKENI. Trimming took 1 base from V and 0 from J, leaving 6 bases between them. There are 15 residues in the CDR3. Sequencing used immunoSEQ multiplex PCR; TCRdb keeps in-frame clones, though not all of them. The data contain roughly 2,300,000 clones, around 93% of them singletons. Turning to this clone: Other DNA sequences in this specimen translate into the identical CDR3.

The chain couples TRBV18 to TRBJ2-2; D is possibly TRBD1 (5 bases). This clonotype was sampled from a man aged 18 to 30 in good health. Some clones in this sample may be carry-over from other donors' samples. The sample taken for sequencing was naive CD4+ T cells from PBMCs. The subset: CD45RA+ positively selected. The CDR3 sequence is CASSPQGPNTGELFF. CDR3 in DNA: TGTGCCAGCTCACCACAGGGGCCGAACACCGGGGAGCTGTTTTTT. The complete variable domain, with remaining parts taken from reference TRBV18 and TRBJ2-2, reads NAGVMQNPRHLVRRRGQEARLRCSPMKGHSHVYWYRQLPEEGLKFMVYLQKENIIDESGMPKERFSAEFPKEGPSILRIQQVVRGDSAAYFCASSPQGPNTGELFFGEGSRLTVL.